Reported below is one TCR beta chain. RNA served as the template for amplifying TCR beta CDR3 regions. A first-round RT-PCR used HTBI primers, followed by a second-round multiplex PCR. TCRdb re-analysed the multiplex PCR reads in MiXCR, keeping a single row per CDR3 protein. Of roughly 160,000 distinct CDR3 sequences listed, under 40% are singletons. This sample is drawn from a study of Graves' ophthalmopathy and Graves' hyperthyroidism. V gave up 0 bases and J gave up 5 bases, with 14 bases separating them. CDR3 size: 15 residues. The germline V gene has CDR1 KGHSH and CDR2 LQKENI. Presentation of ophthalmopathy in the donors involved moderate-to-severe activity, CAS ≥3, NOSPECS ≥4 and a duration under 3 months. Other autoimmune disease, uncontrolled infection, pregnancy and lactation led to exclusion. Establishment of the diagnosis relied upon clinical symptoms, serum thyroxine, TRAb, thyroid ultrasound and orbital computed tomography.

The specimen was peripheral blood. This chain connects TRBV18 to TRBJ2-7; D possibly corresponds to TRBD1 (6 bases). This receptor was taken from a woman between 35 and 50 years old with Graves' ophthalmopathy. The CDR3 DNA reads as TGTGCCAGCTCACCACCGAGAGACAGGTCGGACGAGCAGTACTTC. Amino acid sequence: CASSPPRDRSDEQYF.